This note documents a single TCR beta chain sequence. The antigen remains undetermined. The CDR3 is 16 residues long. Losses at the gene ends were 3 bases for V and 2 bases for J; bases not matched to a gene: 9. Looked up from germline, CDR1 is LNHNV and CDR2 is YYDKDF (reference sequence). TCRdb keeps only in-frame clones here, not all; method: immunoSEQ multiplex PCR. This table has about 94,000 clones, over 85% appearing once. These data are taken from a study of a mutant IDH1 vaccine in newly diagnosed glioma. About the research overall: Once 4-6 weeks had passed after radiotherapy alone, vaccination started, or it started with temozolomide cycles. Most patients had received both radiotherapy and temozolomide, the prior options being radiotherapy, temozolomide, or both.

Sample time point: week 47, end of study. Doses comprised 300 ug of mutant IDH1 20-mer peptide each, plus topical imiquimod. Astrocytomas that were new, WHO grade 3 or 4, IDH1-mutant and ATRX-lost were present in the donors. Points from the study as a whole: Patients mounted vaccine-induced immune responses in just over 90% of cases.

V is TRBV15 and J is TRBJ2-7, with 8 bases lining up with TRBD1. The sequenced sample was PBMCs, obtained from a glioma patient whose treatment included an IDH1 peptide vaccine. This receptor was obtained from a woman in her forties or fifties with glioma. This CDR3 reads CATSRGRTGRTYEQYF. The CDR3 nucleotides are TGTGCCACCAGCAGGGGCCGGACAGGGAGGACCTACGAGCAGTACTTC.